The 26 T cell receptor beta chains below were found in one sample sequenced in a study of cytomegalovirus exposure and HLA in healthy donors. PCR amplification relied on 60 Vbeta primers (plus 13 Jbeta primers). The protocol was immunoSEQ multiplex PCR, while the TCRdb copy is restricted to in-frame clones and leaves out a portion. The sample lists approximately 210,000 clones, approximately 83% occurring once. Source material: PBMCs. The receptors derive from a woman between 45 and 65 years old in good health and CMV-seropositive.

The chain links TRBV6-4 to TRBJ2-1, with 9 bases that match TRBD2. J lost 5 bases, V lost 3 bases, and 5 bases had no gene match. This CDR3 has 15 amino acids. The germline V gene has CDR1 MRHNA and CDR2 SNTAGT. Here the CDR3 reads CASSEDSGGHNEQFF. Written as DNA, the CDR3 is TGTGCCAGCAGTGAGGATAGCGGGGGCCACAATGAGCAGTTCTTC.

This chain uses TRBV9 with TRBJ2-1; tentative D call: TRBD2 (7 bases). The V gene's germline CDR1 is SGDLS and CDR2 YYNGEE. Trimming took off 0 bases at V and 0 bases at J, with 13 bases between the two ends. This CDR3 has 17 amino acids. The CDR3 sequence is CASSVVRGGDSYNEQFF. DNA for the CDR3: TGTGCCAGCAGCGTAGTGAGGGGGGGTGACTCCTACAATGAGCAGTTCTTC.

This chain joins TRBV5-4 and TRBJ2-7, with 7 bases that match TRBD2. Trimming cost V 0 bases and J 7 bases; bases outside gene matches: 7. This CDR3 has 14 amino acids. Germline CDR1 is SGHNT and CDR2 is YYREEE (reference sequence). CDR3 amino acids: CASSLEWEGHEQYF. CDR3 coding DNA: TGTGCCAGCAGCTTGGAATGGGAGGGGCATGAGCAGTACTTC.

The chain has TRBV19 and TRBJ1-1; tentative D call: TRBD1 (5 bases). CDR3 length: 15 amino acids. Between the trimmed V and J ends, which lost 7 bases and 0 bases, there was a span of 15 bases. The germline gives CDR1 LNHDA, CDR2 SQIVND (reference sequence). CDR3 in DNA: TGTGCCAGTACCCTAGGGGCCACGATGAACACTGAAGCTTTCTTT. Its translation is CASTLGATMNTEAFF.

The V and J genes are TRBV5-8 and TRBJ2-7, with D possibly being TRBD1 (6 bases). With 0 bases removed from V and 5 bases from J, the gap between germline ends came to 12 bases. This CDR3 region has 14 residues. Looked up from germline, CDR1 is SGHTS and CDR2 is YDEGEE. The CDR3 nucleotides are TGTGCCAGCAGCTTGGCAACAGGGACGGACGAGCAGTACTTC. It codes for CASSLATGTDEQYF.

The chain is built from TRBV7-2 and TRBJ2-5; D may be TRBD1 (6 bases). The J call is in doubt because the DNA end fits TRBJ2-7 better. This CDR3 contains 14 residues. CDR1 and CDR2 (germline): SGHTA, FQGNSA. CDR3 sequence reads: CASSGRAGEYEQYF. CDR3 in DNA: TGTGCCAGCAGCGGACGAGCAGGGGAATACGAGCAGTACTTC.

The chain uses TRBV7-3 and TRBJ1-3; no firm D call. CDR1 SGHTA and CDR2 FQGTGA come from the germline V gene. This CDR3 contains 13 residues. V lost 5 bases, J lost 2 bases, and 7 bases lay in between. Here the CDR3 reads CASSPYAGNTIYF. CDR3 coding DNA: TGTGCCAGCAGCCCTTATGCTGGAAACACCATATATTTT.

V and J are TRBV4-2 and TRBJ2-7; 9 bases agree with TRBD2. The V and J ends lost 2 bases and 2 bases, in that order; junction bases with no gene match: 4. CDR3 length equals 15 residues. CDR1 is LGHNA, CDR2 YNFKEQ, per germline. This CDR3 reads CASSQSSGVPYEQYF. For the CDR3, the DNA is TGTGCCAGCAGCCAATCTAGCGGGGTCCCCTACGAGCAGTACTTC.

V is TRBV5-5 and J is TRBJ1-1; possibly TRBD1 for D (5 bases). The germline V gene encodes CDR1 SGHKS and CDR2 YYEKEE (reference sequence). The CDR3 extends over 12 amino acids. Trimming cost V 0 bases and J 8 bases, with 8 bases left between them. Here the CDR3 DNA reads TGTGCCAGCAGCTTGGTGGGACTGGAAGCTTTCTTT. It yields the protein CASSLVGLEAFF.

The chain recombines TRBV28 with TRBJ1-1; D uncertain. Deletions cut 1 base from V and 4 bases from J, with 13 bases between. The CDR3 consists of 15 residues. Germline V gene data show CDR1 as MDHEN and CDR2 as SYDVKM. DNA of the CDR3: TGTGCCAGCAGTTTATCAGGAGGCCGCGGCACTGAAGCTTTCTTT. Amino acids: CASSLSGGRGTEAFF.

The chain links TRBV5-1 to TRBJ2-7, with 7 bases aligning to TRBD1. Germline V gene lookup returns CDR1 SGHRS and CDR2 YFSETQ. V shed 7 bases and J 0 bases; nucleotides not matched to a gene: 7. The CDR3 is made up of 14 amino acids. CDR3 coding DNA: TGCGCCAGCCAAGACAGGGTGAGCTCCTACGAGCAGTACTTC. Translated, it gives CASQDRVSSYEQYF.

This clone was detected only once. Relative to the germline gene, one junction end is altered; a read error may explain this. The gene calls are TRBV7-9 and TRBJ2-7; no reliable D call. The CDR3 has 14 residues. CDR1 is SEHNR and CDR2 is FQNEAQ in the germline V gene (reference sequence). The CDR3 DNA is TGTTCCAGCAGCTTAGGTCAGGCTAACTACGAGCAGTACTTC. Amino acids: CSSSLGQANYEQYF.

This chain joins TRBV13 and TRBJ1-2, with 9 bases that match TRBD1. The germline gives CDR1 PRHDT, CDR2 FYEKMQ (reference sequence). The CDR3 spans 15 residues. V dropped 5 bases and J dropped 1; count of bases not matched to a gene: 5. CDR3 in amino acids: CASSLRGQGNYGYTF. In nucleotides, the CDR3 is TGTGCCAGCAGCCTTCGGGGACAGGGTAACTATGGCTACACCTTC.

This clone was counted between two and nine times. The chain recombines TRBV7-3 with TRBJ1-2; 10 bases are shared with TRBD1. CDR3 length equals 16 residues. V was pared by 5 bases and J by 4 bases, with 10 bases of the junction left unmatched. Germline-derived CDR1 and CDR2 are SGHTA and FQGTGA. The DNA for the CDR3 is TGTGCCAGCAGCGCAGGGGGACAGGGGTCGTCCTATGGCTACACCTTC. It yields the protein CASSAGGQGSSYGYTF.

The CDR3 protein is CASSTDRVEQFF. The CDR3 region has the DNA TGTGCCAGCAGCACAGACAGGGTCGAGCAGTTCTTC. The V call is TRBV7-6, the J call TRBJ2-1; 7 bases fit TRBD1. The CDR3 runs 12 residues. Germline V CDR1 and CDR2: SGHVS, FNYEAQ. V gave up 5 bases and J gave up 10 bases; unmatched junction bases: 5.

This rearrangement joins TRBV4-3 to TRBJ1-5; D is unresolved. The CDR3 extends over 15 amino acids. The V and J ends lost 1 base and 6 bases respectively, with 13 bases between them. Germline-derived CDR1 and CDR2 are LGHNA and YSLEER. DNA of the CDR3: TGCGCCAGCAGCCAAGCCCCCAGCGCGGGTCAGCCCCAGCATTTT. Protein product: CASSQAPSAGQPQHF.

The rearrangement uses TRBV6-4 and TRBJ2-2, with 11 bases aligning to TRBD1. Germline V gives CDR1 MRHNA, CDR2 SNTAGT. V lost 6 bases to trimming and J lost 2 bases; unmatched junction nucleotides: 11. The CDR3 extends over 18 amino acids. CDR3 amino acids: CASSSVPGQGENTGELFF. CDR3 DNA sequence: TGTGCCAGCAGCTCAGTTCCGGGACAGGGGGAAAACACCGGGGAGCTGTTTTTT.

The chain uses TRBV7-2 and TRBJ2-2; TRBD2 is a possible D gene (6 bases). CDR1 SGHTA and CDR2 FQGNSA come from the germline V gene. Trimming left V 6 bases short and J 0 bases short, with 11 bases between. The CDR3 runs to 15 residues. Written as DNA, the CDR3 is TGTGCCAGCAGGGCCGGGGGTGCGAACACCGGGGAGCTGTTTTTT. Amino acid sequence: CASRAGGANTGELFF.

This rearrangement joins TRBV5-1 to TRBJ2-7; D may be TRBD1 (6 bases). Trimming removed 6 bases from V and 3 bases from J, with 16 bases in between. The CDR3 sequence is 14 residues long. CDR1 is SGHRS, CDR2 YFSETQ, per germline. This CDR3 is CASNLGGGRYEQYF. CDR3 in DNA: TGCGCCAGCAACCTGGGTGGGGGCCGCTACGAGCAGTACTTC. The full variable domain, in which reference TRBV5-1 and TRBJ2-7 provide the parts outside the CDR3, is KAGVTQTPRYLIKTRGQQVTLSCSPISGHRSVSWYQQTPGQGLQFLFEYFSETQRNKGNFPGRFSGRQFSNSRSEMNVSTLELGDSALYLCASNLGGGRYEQYFGPGTRLTVT.

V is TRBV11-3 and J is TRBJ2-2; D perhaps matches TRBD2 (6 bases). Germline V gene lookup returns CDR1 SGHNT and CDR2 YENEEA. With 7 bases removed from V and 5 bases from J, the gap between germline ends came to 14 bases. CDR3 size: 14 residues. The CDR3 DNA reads TGTGCCAGCAAGGAGGGCGGAGAGACCGGGGAGCTGTTTTTT. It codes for CASKEGGETGELFF.

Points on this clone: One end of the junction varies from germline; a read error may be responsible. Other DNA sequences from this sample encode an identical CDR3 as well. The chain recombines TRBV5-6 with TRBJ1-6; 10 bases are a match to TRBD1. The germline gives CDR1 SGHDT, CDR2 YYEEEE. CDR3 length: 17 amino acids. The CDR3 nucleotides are TGTGCCAGCAGCACCAGACAGGGGGCAAACTATAATTCCCCCCTCCACTTT. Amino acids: CASSTRQGANYNSPLHF.

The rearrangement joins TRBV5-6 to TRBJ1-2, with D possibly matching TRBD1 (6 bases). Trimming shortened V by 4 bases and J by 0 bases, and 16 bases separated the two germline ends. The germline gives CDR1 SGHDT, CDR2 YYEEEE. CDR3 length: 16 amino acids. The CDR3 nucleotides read TGTGCCAGCAGCCTGAATACAGGGCCAGCTAACTATGGCTACACCTTC. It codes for CASSLNTGPANYGYTF.

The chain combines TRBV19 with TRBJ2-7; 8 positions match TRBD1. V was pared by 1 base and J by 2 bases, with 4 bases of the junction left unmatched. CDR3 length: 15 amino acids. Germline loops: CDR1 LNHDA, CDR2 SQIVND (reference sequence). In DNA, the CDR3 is TGTGCCAGTAGTATAGGGCCGGGACAGGCCTACGAGCAGTACTTC. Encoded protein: CASSIGPGQAYEQYF.

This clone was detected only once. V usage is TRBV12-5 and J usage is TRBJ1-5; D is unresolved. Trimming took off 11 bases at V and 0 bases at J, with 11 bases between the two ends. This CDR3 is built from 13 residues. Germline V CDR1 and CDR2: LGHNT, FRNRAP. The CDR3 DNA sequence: TGTGCTTCGAGGAGGTCTAGCAATCAGCCCCAGCATTTT. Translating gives CASRRSSNQPQHF.

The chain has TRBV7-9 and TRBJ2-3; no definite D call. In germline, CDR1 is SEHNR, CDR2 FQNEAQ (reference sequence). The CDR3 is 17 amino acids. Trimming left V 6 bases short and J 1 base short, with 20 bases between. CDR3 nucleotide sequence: TGTGCCAGCAGTTCTTCCAACCTGGTACGAGGCACAGATACGCAGTATTTT. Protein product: CASSSSNLVRGTDTQYF.

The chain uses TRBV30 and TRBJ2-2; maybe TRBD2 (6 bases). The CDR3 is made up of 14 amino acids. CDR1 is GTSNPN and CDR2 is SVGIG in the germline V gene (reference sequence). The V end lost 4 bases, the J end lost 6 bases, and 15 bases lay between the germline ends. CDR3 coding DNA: TGTGCCTGGAATCCTCACGCGGGGTCCGGGGAGCTGTTTTTT. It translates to CAWNPHAGSGELFF.